This T cell receptor beta chain derives from a study of type 1 and type 2 diabetes patients. The wider study: T cells were magnetically sorted from PBMCs as CD4+ or CD8+ subsets.

Genomic DNA was the PCR template. The TCR beta CDR3 region was amplified using 30 forward and 13 reverse primers. MiXCR, run by TCRdb on the multiplex PCR reads, gives a single entry per CDR3 protein. Of 270,000 or so distinct CDR3 sequences in the sample, roughly 44% were seen once. V was trimmed by 6 bases and J by 4 bases, leaving 10 bases between them. The CDR3 covers 13 residues. Germline values: CDR1 MGHDK, CDR2 SYGVNS. Only a few counts were recorded for this clonotype. Material for sequencing was peripheral blood mononuclear cells (PBMCs). The chain is built from TRBV25-1 and TRBJ1-3; D gene ambiguous. The clonotype was recovered from a man aged 18-30 years with type 2 diabetes. The CDR3 loop is CASSKRTGNTIYF. The CDR3 region has the DNA TGTGCCAGCAGCAAAAGAACGGGAAACACCATATATTTT.